The 13 T cell receptor beta chains below all came from one sample that was sequenced in a study of T cell repertoires in cytomegalovirus infection. Antigen specificity for these receptors is unknown. TCRdb fed the reads into MiXCR, producing one record per CDR3 protein. This sample has 700,000 to 900,000 distinct CDR3 sequences; about 27% occur once, and the top ten carry about an eighth. The sample was cultured CD8+ T cells from PBMCs, taken from culture after CMV antigen stimulation. The origin of the receptors is a human donor in good health (CMV status not recorded). Some clones in this sample may be carry-over from other donors' samples.

This clonotype was counted a few times. V gene TRBV5-5 combines with J gene TRBJ2-7; D gene unclear. The CDR3 has 14 amino acids. The V gene lost 1 base and the J gene lost 2 bases, with 10 bases spanning the gap. The germline V gene has CDR1 SGHKS and CDR2 YYEKEE (reference sequence). The CDR3 bases are TGTGCCAGCAGCTTGAGGGTAACTACCTACGAGCAGTACTTC. It translates to CASSLRVTTYEQYF.

This clonotype was seen at least ten times. This chain links TRBV7-9 with TRBJ2-1, with 8 bases fitting TRBD2. The germline V gene encodes CDR1 SEHNR and CDR2 FQNEAQ (reference sequence). V was pared by 1 base and J by 9 bases, with 11 bases of the junction left unmatched. The CDR3 totals 16 residues. DNA for the CDR3: TGTGCCAGCAGCTTAGTTAGCGGGGCCCCACGGATTGAGCAGTTCTTC. Its translation is CASSLVSGAPRIEQFF.

V and J are TRBV7-8 and TRBJ1-1; TRBD1 aligns across 10 bases. Germline trimming cut 1 base from V and 4 bases from J; bases unmatched to any gene: 3. Germline V lookup: CDR1 SGHVS, CDR2 FQNEAQ. This CDR3 is 15 amino acids long. The CDR3 DNA follows: TGTGCCAGCAGCTTAGAGACAGGGGGCCTCACTGAAGCTTTCTTT. Translation gives CASSLETGGLTEAFF.

The chain employs TRBV7-9 and TRBJ2-3, with 8 bases lining up with TRBD2. V lost 2 bases to trimming and J lost 7 bases; unmatched junction nucleotides: 11. CDR1 and CDR2 from the germline V gene are SEHNR and FQNEAQ (reference sequence). This CDR3 is 16 amino acids long. The chain's CDR3 is CASSLTTGGALYTQYF. The CDR3 nucleotides read TGTGCCAGCAGCTTAACGACCGGGGGGGCCTTGTATACGCAGTATTTT.

The chain carries TRBV12-3 or TRBV12-4 and TRBJ2-3; 8 bases are shared with TRBD2. Trimming cost V 0 bases and J 6 bases; bases outside gene matches: 8. The length of the CDR3 is 16 residues. This CDR3 reads CASSLASGLVVDTQYF. The CDR3 region has the DNA TGTGCCAGCAGTTTAGCGTCGGGACTAGTAGTCGATACGCAGTATTTT.

This clonotype occurred once. This rearrangement joins TRBV27 to TRBJ2-7; the D gene is possibly TRBD2 (5 bases). Germline V gene sequence: CDR1 MNHEY, CDR2 SMNVEV (reference sequence). The V and J ends lost 5 bases and 5 bases respectively, with 13 bases between them. This CDR3 region has 13 residues. CDR3 nucleotide sequence: TGTGCCAGCAGTCTAATGGGGAGTGACGAGCAGTACGTC. Its protein is CASSLMGSDEQYV.

V and J are TRBV7-3 and TRBJ2-1, with 7 bases lining up with TRBD2. V shed 5 bases and J 4 bases; nucleotides not matched to a gene: 8. CDR3 size: 15 residues. Germline assignment: CDR1 SGHTA and CDR2 FQGTGA. CDR3 sequence (DNA): TGTGCCAGCAGCCCGACTAGCTCTCCTTACAATGAGCAGTTCTTC. Translating it yields CASSPTSSPYNEQFF. The entire variable domain, with the rest obtained from reference TRBV7-3 and TRBJ2-1, is as follows: GAGVSQTPSNKVTEKGKYVELRCDPISGHTALYWYRQSLGQGPEFLIYFQGTGAADDSGLPNDRFFAVRPEGSVSTLKIQRTERGDSAVYLCASSPTSSPYNEQFFGPGTRLTVL.

A few counts support this clonotype. The CDR3 protein is CASSQDYLVSTDTQYF. The CDR3 coding sequence is TGTGCCAGCAGCCAAGATTACCTCGTATCAACAGATACGCAGTATTTT. The chain employs TRBV3-1 and TRBJ2-3, with D hard to call. Germline lookup yields CDR1 LGHDT and CDR2 YNNKEL (reference sequence). The germline V and J ends were trimmed by 0 bases and 3 bases, with 13 bases remaining between them. CDR3 size: 16 residues.

This chain joins TRBV29-1 and TRBJ2-5; D gene unclear. The germline gives CDR1 SQVTM, CDR2 ANQGSEA. Trimming stripped 5 bases from V and 0 bases from J, with 10 bases between. The length of the CDR3 is 13 residues. The CDR3 region is CSVPPSYQETQYF. In nucleotides, the CDR3 is TGCAGCGTTCCACCCTCGTACCAAGAGACCCAGTACTTC. Based on the CDR3 plus reference TRBV29-1 and TRBJ2-5, the full variable domain is SAVISQKPSRDICQRGTSLTIQCQVDSQVTMMFWYRQQPGQSLTLIATANQGSEATYESGFVIDKFPISRPNLTFSTLTVSNMSPEDSSIYLCSVPPSYQETQYFGPGTRLLVL.

The genes are TRBV12-5 and TRBJ1-1, with D maybe TRBD1 (6 bases). V lost 6 bases, J lost 5 bases, and 16 bases lay in between. CDR3 length: 14 amino acids. Germline lookup yields CDR1 LGHNT and CDR2 FRNRAP. CDR3 sequence reads: CASGLQGTGTEAFF. The CDR3 bases are TGTGCTAGTGGGTTACAGGGTACGGGGACTGAAGCTTTCTTT. Supplemented by reference TRBV12-5 and TRBJ1-1, the full variable domain reads DARVTQTPRHKVTEMGQEVTMRCQPILGHNTVFWYRQTMMQGLELLAYFRNRAPLDDSGMPKDRFSAEMPDATLATLKIQPSEPRDSAVYFCASGLQGTGTEAFFGQGTRLTVV.

The rearrangement joins TRBV7-4 to TRBJ2-1; 11 bases match TRBD2. The V and J ends lost 4 bases and 6 bases, in that order; junction bases with no gene match: 5. Germline CDR1 and CDR2: SGHVT and SQSDAQ. This CDR3 contains 15 residues. This CDR3 is CASSSLAGGLNEQFF. The CDR3, as DNA: TGTGCCAGCAGCTCCCTAGCGGGGGGCCTCAATGAGCAGTTCTTC.

The genes are TRBV6-1 and TRBJ2-3; D might be TRBD1 (6 bases). The V and J ends lost 0 bases and 3 bases respectively, with 19 bases between them. In germline, CDR1 is MNHNS, CDR2 SASEGT. The CDR3 extends over 18 amino acids. The CDR3 is CASSEAPGVGAGTDTQYF. Here the CDR3 DNA reads TGTGCCAGCAGTGAAGCGCCCGGGGTGGGGGCGGGTACAGATACGCAGTATTTT.

This clonotype was seen repeatedly, ten times or more. The rearrangement joins TRBV7-9 to TRBJ1-5; 8 bases agree with TRBD1. The length of the CDR3 is 17 residues. J gave up 6 bases and V 0 bases, and 10 bases lay outside the gene matches. From germline, CDR1 is SEHNR and CDR2 FQNEAQ (reference sequence). The CDR3, as DNA: TGTGCCAGCAGCTTAGCGTTACAGGGGGAAAGGGGTCAGCCCCAGCATTTT. This gives the protein CASSLALQGERGQPQHF.